This record looks at one T cell receptor beta chain sequence and its context. Sequencing templates came from extracted RNA that was reverse transcribed into cDNA. TCRdb's copy holds only in-frame clones and misses some; the assay was immunoSEQ multiplex PCR. Of about 210,000 clones in the sample, less than 50% were seen once. Documented treatment: oral pan-JAK inhibitor, 5-10 mg twice daily. This sample was taken from a study of CD8+ T cells in alopecia areata. The CDR3 sequence is 13 residues long. The germline CDR1 and CDR2 sequences are LNHNV and YYDKDF (reference sequence). Trimming cost V 0 bases and J 6 bases, with 9 bases left between them.

Sequenced material: CD4+ T cells sorted from blood, taken at roughly week 36, from a patient treated with tofacitinib. The source of this sequence is a human donor with alopecia areata. The chain recombines TRBV15 with TRBJ2-7; no clear D. Here the CDR3 reads CATSRDRRGEQYF. The CDR3 DNA is TGTGCCACCAGCAGAGATCGCCGAGGCGAGCAGTACTTC. The full variable domain, in which reference TRBV15 and TRBJ2-7 provide the parts outside the CDR3, is DAMVIQNPRYQVTQFGKPVTLSCSQTLNHNVMYWYQQKSSQAPKLLFHYYDKDFNNEADTPDNFQSRRPNTSFCFLDIRSPGLGDTAMYLCATSRDRRGEQYFGPGTRLTVT.